Each of the 21 T cell receptor beta chains below was sequenced from the same sample in a study of cytomegalovirus exposure and HLA in healthy donors. The study ran its PCR with 60 Vbeta and 13 Jbeta primers. Using immunoSEQ multiplex PCR, the repertoire was profiled, and TCRdb retains in-frame clones only, with some absent. Among about 180,000 clones listed, roughly 77% were seen once. Sequenced sample: PBMCs. Every receptor here comes from a woman under 40 in good health and CMV-seropositive.

This clone occurred once. The chain carries TRBV7-6 and TRBJ2-7; D not resolved. Per the germline V gene, CDR1 is SGHVS and CDR2 is FNYEAQ. CDR3 length: 15 residues. V was trimmed by 1 base and J by 6 bases, leaving 16 bases between them. The CDR3 loop reads CASSLVRDARGEQYF. The CDR3 DNA follows: TGTGCCAGCAGCTTAGTTCGCGACGCCCGAGGCGAGCAGTACTTC.

This chain connects TRBV5-1 to TRBJ2-1; 7 bases agree with TRBD2. The CDR3 contains 16 residues. The ends lost 1 base at V and 6 bases at J; junction bases unmatched: 10. Germline assignment: CDR1 SGHRS and CDR2 YFSETQ. CDR3 nucleotides: TGCGCCAGCAGCTTGCCGAAGCGGGGCCCGGGCAATGAGCAGTTCTTC. It yields the protein CASSLPKRGPGNEQFF. Complete variable domain (other parts from reference TRBV5-1 and TRBJ2-1): KAGVTQTPRYLIKTRGQQVTLSCSPISGHRSVSWYQQTPGQGLQFLFEYFSETQRNKGNFPGRFSGRQFSNSRSEMNVSTLELGDSALYLCASSLPKRGPGNEQFFGPGTRLTVL.

The chain combines TRBV2 with TRBJ2-7; D gene unclear. V gave up 5 bases and J gave up 3 bases, with 14 bases separating them. The CDR3 contains 14 residues. Germline values: CDR1 SNHLY, CDR2 FYNNEI. Written as DNA, the CDR3 is TGTGCCAGCAGTACGACGGCCGCTAGCTACGAGCAGTACTTC. Protein sequence: CASSTTAASYEQYF.

The chain recombines TRBV2 with TRBJ2-7; D may be TRBD2 (6 bases). From germline, CDR1 is SNHLY and CDR2 FYNNEI. This CDR3 contains 14 residues. The V and J ends lost 2 bases and 3 bases respectively, with 11 bases between them. The CDR3 region is CASSESGDGYEQYF. CDR3 in DNA: TGTGCCAGCAGTGAATCGGGGGACGGCTACGAGCAGTACTTC.

The gene calls are TRBV18 and TRBJ2-1, with 16 bases fitting TRBD2. The CDR3 extends over 18 amino acids. V lost 4 bases to trimming and J lost 2 bases; unmatched junction nucleotides: 5. Germline assignment: CDR1 KGHSH and CDR2 LQKENI. The CDR3 nucleotides read TGTGCCAGCTCACGAACCGGGACTAGCGGGGGGGCCTACAATGAGCAGTTCTTC. Protein sequence: CASSRTGTSGGAYNEQFF.

The V gene is TRBV4-3, the J gene TRBJ2-5; maybe TRBD1 (6 bases). V lost 4 bases, J lost 1 base, and 7 bases lay in between. Germline V gene data show CDR1 as LGHNA and CDR2 as YSLEER. The CDR3 totals 13 residues. The CDR3 DNA reads TGCGCCAGCAGCCGCAGGGGCCAAGAGACCCAGTACTTC. Translated, it gives CASSRRGQETQYF.

The sample holds one count of this clone. The rearrangement uses TRBV7-3 and TRBJ2-5, with D possibly TRBD1 on 6 matching bases. The CDR3 is 13 residues long. With 3 bases removed from V and 1 base from J, the gap between germline ends came to 6 bases. Looked up from germline, CDR1 is SGHTA and CDR2 is FQGTGA. This CDR3 reads CASSLDSQETQYF. CDR3 nucleotides: TGTGCCAGCAGCTTGGACAGCCAAGAGACCCAGTACTTC.

V is TRBV10-1 and J is TRBJ1-1; the match to TRBD1 covers 8 bases. This CDR3 has 15 residues. CDR1 is WNHNN and CDR2 is SYGVQD in the germline V gene (reference sequence). Germline trimming cut 3 bases from V and 1 base from J; bases unmatched to any gene: 4. CDR3 loop: CASSDPGQANTEAFF. The CDR3 coding sequence is TGCGCCAGCAGTGACCCGGGACAGGCGAACACTGAAGCTTTCTTT.

The chain employs TRBV28 and TRBJ2-2; 10 bases map to TRBD2. With V trimmed by 7 bases and J by 8 bases, 13 bases remained unmatched. The V gene's germline CDR1 is MDHEN and CDR2 SYDVKM. The CDR3 has 16 residues. CDR3 protein: CASILGASGGPGELFF. CDR3 nucleotides: TGTGCCAGCATCCTAGGGGCTAGCGGGGGTCCTGGGGAGCTGTTTTTT.

The genes are TRBV27 and TRBJ2-7; a weak D match, TRBD2 (5 bases). The CDR3 runs to 13 residues. In germline, CDR1 is MNHEY, CDR2 SMNVEV (reference sequence). V gave up 5 bases and J gave up 1 base, with 9 bases separating them. The CDR3 sequence: CASSPGKSYEQYF. The CDR3 DNA follows: TGTGCCAGCAGTCCCGGGAAGTCCTACGAGCAGTACTTC.

The genes are TRBV4-2 and TRBJ2-5; D is perhaps TRBD1 (5 bases). Trimming stripped 2 bases from V and 2 bases from J, with 15 bases between. This CDR3 region has 16 residues. Germline V gene lookup returns CDR1 LGHNA and CDR2 YNFKEQ. CDR3 nucleotides: TGTGCCAGCAGCCAACGTCTCCAGGGTCCTCAAGAGACCCAGTACTTC. Translation: CASSQRLQGPQETQYF.

V is TRBV7-9 and J is TRBJ2-7; D gene ambiguous. The V gene lost 6 bases and the J gene lost 0 bases, with 18 bases spanning the gap. CDR3 length: 16 amino acids. Germline V CDR1 and CDR2: SEHNR, FQNEAQ (reference sequence). The CDR3 is CASSPVSGRHSYEQYF. CDR3 sequence (DNA): TGTGCCAGCAGTCCCGTTTCTGGGCGCCACTCCTACGAGCAGTACTTC.

As DNA, the CDR3 is TGTGCCAGCAGTTCCTCCGGGACAATGCATTATGGCTACACCTTC. Protein sequence: CASSSSGTMHYGYTF. J is TRBJ1-2 and V is TRBV28, with a possible D match to TRBD1 (6 bases). The V and J ends lost 4 bases and 5 bases respectively, with 17 bases between them. The CDR3 is made up of 15 amino acids. Germline CDR1 is MDHEN and CDR2 is SYDVKM.

The chain links TRBV4-2 to TRBJ2-5, with 8 nucleotides matching TRBD1. The J call is doubtful: the DNA matches TRBJ2-7 better. This CDR3 is built from 16 residues. From germline, CDR1 is LGHNA and CDR2 YNFKEQ. The CDR3 region is CASSQDPETGAYEQYF. Here the CDR3 DNA reads TGTGCCAGCAGCCAAGACCCTGAGACAGGGGCCTACGAGCAGTACTTC.

V usage is TRBV9 and J usage is TRBJ1-6, with TRBD1 matching 8 bases. Germline V gene sequence: CDR1 SGDLS, CDR2 YYNGEE. The junction had 9 bases not matched to a gene; V was cut back by 6 bases and J by 1 base. The CDR3 is 17 residues long. CDR3 nucleotides: TGTGCCAGCACCCAGACAGGGGAAAGGTCCTATAATTCACCCCTCCACTTT. Amino acid sequence: CASTQTGERSYNSPLHF.

This rearrangement joins TRBV12-5 to TRBJ1-5; 7 bases line up with TRBD1. The CDR3 is made up of 15 amino acids. The V gene's germline CDR1 is LGHNT and CDR2 FRNRAP. The V segment lost 5 bases and the J segment 4 bases; nucleotides outside the gene matches: 8. The CDR3 protein is CASGEPDRRNQPQHF. Here the CDR3 DNA reads TGTGCTAGTGGTGAGCCGGACAGGCGAAATCAGCCCCAGCATTTT.

The rearrangement links TRBV14 to TRBJ2-1; the D is unclear. This CDR3 contains 12 residues. Germline V gene lookup returns CDR1 SGHDN and CDR2 FVKESK. V lost 1 base and J 6 bases, leaving 4 bases between the germline ends. CDR3 loop: CASSQVGNEQFF. DNA for the CDR3: TGTGCCAGCAGCCAAGTCGGCAATGAGCAGTTCTTC.

The chain has TRBV9 and TRBJ2-3; 13 bases line up with TRBD2. The length of the CDR3 is 19 residues. V trimming: 0 bases; J trimming: 0 bases; junction bases outside the gene matches: 7. Germline lookup yields CDR1 SGDLS and CDR2 YYNGEE. CDR3 DNA: TGTGCCAGCAGCGTAGCTGGGACTAGCGGGGTCCCTAGCACAGATACGCAGTATTTT. As protein: CASSVAGTSGVPSTDTQYF.

This chain connects TRBV7-9 to TRBJ1-6; D gene ambiguous. Germline-derived CDR1 and CDR2 are SEHNR and FQNEAQ (reference sequence). Trimming pared 5 bases from V and 7 bases from J, leaving 9 bases between. CDR3 length: 13 amino acids. CDR3 loop: CASSPGYNSPLHF. Here the CDR3 DNA reads TGTGCCAGCAGCCCGGGATACAATTCACCCCTCCACTTT.

The chain is built from TRBV5-6 and TRBJ1-1; possibly TRBD1 for D (5 bases). CDR3 size: 14 residues. CDR1 SGHDT and CDR2 YYEEEE come from the germline V gene. V gave up 4 bases and J gave up 5 bases, with 15 bases separating them. This CDR3 is CASSPGGGSTEAFF. The CDR3 nucleotides are TGTGCCAGCAGCCCTGGCGGGGGGTCTACTGAAGCTTTCTTT. Using reference TRBV5-6 and TRBJ1-1 for the parts outside the CDR3, the full variable domain is DAGVTQSPTHLIKTRGQQVTLRCSPKSGHDTVSWYQQALGQGPQFIFQYYEEEERQRGNFPDRFSGHQFPNYSSELNVNALLLGDSALYLCASSPGGGSTEAFFGQGTRLTVV.

This clone showed up just a few times. The chain is built from TRBV7-9 and TRBJ1-1; the D is unclear. V lost 5 bases, J lost 5 bases, and 12 bases lay in between. There are 13 residues in the CDR3. The germline CDR1 and CDR2 sequences are SEHNR and FQNEAQ (reference sequence). CDR3 sequence (DNA): TGTGCCAGCAGCCCTCCGAGGGAAACTGAAGCTTTCTTT. As protein: CASSPPRETEAFF.